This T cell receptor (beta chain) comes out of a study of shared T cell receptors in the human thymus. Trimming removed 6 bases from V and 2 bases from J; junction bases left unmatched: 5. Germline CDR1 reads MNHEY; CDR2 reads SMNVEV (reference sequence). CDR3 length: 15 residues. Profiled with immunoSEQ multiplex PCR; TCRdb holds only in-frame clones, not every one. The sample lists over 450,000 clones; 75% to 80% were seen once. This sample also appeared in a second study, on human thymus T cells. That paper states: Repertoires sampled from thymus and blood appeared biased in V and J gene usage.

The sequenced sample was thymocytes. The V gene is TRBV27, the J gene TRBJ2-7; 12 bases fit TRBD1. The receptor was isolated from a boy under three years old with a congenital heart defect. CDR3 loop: CASSKGTGGPYEQYF. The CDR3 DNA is TGTGCCAGCAGCAAGGGGACAGGGGGCCCCTACGAGCAGTACTTC.